The rows below give T cell receptor beta chains drawn from one sample of a study of early T cells in non-severe SARS-CoV-2 infection. TCRdb re-derived calls from the 5' RACE reads in MiXCR, one entry per CDR3 protein. The sample includes approximately 120,000 distinct CDR3 sequences, under 15% of them seen just once. Sequencing was done on a sample of whole blood. These receptors originate from an adult who was a healthcare worker with PCR-confirmed SARS-CoV-2 infection or an uninfected control (not recorded which). Both conserved end residues are part of each CDR3. Each record gives: D gene, clone size, J gene, V gene, CDR3 protein, CDR3 DNA. D genes are given only for firm matches. Size values are once, few and many counts, or a class for expanded clones, and some rows have none.

. | . | TRBJ1-1 | TRBV19 | CASSEHKKNTEAFF | TGTGCCAGTAGCGAACACAAAAAGAACACTGAAGCTTTCTTT
. | . | TRBJ1-1 | TRBV6-2/TRBV6-3 | CASRPLLGRGGTEAFF | TGTGCCAGCAGACCCCTTTTGGGGAGGGGGGGCACTGAAGCTTTCTTT
. | few | TRBJ1-4 | TRBV6-6 | CASSFPTSTNEKLFF | TGTGCCAGCAGTTTCCCGACTTCAACTAATGAAAAACTGTTTTTT
. | . | TRBJ2-5 | TRBV29-1 | CSVSLGFQETQYF | TGCAGCGTTTCGCTGGGGTTTCAAGAGACCCAGTACTTC
TRBD1 | . | TRBJ2-7 | TRBV4-1 | CASSQGQGSYEQYF | TGCGCCAGCAGCCAGGGACAGGGATCCTACGAGCAGTACTTC
TRBD1 | few | TRBJ2-7 | TRBV20-1 | CSAGTGTYEQYF | TGCAGTGCAGGGACAGGGACCTACGAGCAGTACTTC
TRBD2 | few | TRBJ2-3 | TRBV10-3 | CAISPVLAGGTDTQYF | TGTGCCATCAGCCCCGTTCTAGCGGGGGGCACAGATACGCAGTATTTT
TRBD1 | many | TRBJ1-2 | TRBV4-1 | CASSPGQDRYYGYTF | TGCGCCAGCAGCCCGGGACAGGACCGTTACTATGGCTACACCTTC
TRBD2 | few | TRBJ2-1 | TRBV7-3 | CASSRLAGVFNEQFF | TGTGCCAGCAGTAGACTAGCGGGGGTTTTCAATGAGCAGTTCTTC
. | . | TRBJ1-5 | TRBV28 | CASSSSQPQHF | TGTGCCAGCAGTTCGTCCCAGCCCCAGCATTTT
TRBD1 | . | TRBJ1-2 | TRBV6-5 | CASTKGTVASYTF | TGTGCCAGCACAAAGGGGACAGTTGCAAGCTACACCTTC
. | . | TRBJ2-5 | TRBV6-6 | CASSSRRVGQETQYF | TGTGCCAGCAGTTCCCGGAGGGTGGGGCAAGAGACCCAGTACTTC
. | few | TRBJ1-6 | TRBV9 | CASSDTGNSPLHF | TGTGCCAGCAGCGACACAGGGAATTCACCCCTCCACTTT
. | few | TRBJ2-3 | TRBV7-9 | CASSLSTGTSLGQYF | TGTGCCAGCAGTCTATCAACGGGGACCTCCCTCGGGCAGTATTTT
. | . | TRBJ2-1 | TRBV12-3/TRBV12-4 | CASAPSSYNEQFF | TGTGCCAGCGCCCCCAGCTCCTACAATGAGCAGTTCTTC
. | . | TRBJ2-7 | TRBV6-5 | CASSPTGSGYYEQYF | TGTGCCAGCAGTCCGACGGGTTCGGGGTACTACGAGCAGTACTTC
. | many | TRBJ2-2 | TRBV11-3 | CASSPSSAGDTGELFF | TGTGCCAGCAGCCCCTCATCGGCAGGGGACACCGGGGAGCTGTTTTTT
TRBD1 | few | TRBJ2-6 | TRBV27 | CASSHSPGTGVISGANVLTF | TGTGCCAGCAGTCATTCACCTGGGACAGGGGTCATCTCTGGGGCCAACGTCCTGACTTTC
. | . | TRBJ2-1 | TRBV2 | CASRKDSYNEQFF | TGTGCCAGCAGGAAAGACTCCTACAATGAGCAGTTCTTC
TRBD2 | few | TRBJ2-7 | TRBV20-1 | CSARMGGLAGPEQYF | TGCAGTGCTAGAATGGGGGGACTAGCGGGGCCCGAGCAGTACTTC
. | few | TRBJ2-5 | TRBV2 | CASSELRGEETQYF | TGTGCCAGCAGTGAGCTACGTGGAGAGGAGACCCAGTACTTC
TRBD2 | . | TRBJ2-1 | TRBV4-1 | CASSQDHSGGYEQFF | TGCGCCAGCAGCCAAGATCACAGCGGGGGGTACGAGCAGTTCTTC
TRBD2 | . | TRBJ2-3 | TRBV19 | CASSVLAGAVDTQYF | TGTGCCAGTAGTGTGTTAGCGGGGGCGGTGGATACGCAGTATTTT
. | many | TRBJ1-4 | TRBV10-3 | CAISPDLEKLFF | TGTGCCATCAGCCCGGACCTGGAAAAACTGTTTTTT
. | . | TRBJ2-2 | TRBV11-2 | CASSLSQIETGELFF | TGTGCCAGCAGCTTATCACAGATAGAAACCGGGGAGCTGTTTTTT
. | many | TRBJ2-1 | TRBV10-1 | CASSGQIYNEQFF | TGCGCCAGCAGTGGACAGATTTACAATGAGCAGTTCTTC
. | . | TRBJ1-1 | TRBV11-2 | CASSPSRMAFF | TGTGCCAGCAGCCCCTCCCGAATGGCTTTCTTT
. | many | TRBJ2-2 | TRBV10-2 | CASSGGYTGELFF | TGCGCCAGCTCGGGGGGCTACACCGGGGAGCTGTTTTTT
. | . | TRBJ2-7 | TRBV27 | CASSLVPPDSYEQYF | TGTGCCAGCAGTTTAGTCCCGCCGGACTCCTACGAGCAGTACTTC
TRBD2 | . | TRBJ2-1 | TRBV6-5 | CASYSPGLAREQFF | TGTGCCAGCTATTCTCCGGGACTAGCGCGCGAGCAGTTCTTC
. | many | TRBJ2-3 | TRBV14 | CASSQDFLSALVTDTQYF | TGTGCCAGCAGCCAAGATTTTCTGTCAGCCCTCGTCACAGATACGCAGTATTTT
. | few | TRBJ2-2 | TRBV3-1 | CASSRGLMNTGELFF | TGTGCCAGCAGCCGCGGACTCATGAACACCGGGGAGCTGTTTTTT
TRBD2 | few | TRBJ2-5 | TRBV5-4 | CASSLGLAGAQETQYF | TGTGCCAGCAGCTTGGGACTAGCGGGGGCCCAAGAGACCCAGTACTTC
. | few | TRBJ2-3 | TRBV6-1 | CASFAQGGDTQYF | TGTGCCAGCTTCGCACAGGGCGGAGATACGCAGTATTTT
. | . | TRBJ2-7 | TRBV7-2 | CASSPRRTSYEQYF | TGTGCCAGCAGCCCCCGCAGGACTTCCTACGAGCAGTACTTC
TRBD1 | many | TRBJ2-1 | TRBV5-4 | CASSLDPGQGHNEQFF | TGTGCCAGCAGCTTAGACCCGGGACAGGGACACAATGAGCAGTTCTTC
TRBD1 | . | TRBJ1-1 | TRBV11-2 | CASRTGRGQGGNTEAFF | TGTGCCAGCAGGACTGGCAGGGGGCAAGGAGGGAACACTGAAGCTTTCTTT
. | . | TRBJ2-4 | TRBV13 | CASSLAPWGLAKNIQYF | TGTGCCAGCAGCTTAGCTCCTTGGGGGTTAGCCAAAAACATTCAGTACTTC
. | . | TRBJ1-2 | TRBV6-5 | CASSPFGGNYGYTF | TGTGCCAGCAGTCCTTTCGGTGGTAACTATGGCTACACCTTC
TRBD1 | few | TRBJ1-6 | TRBV20-1 | CSAQQGESGSSPLHF | TGCAGTGCCCAGCAGGGGGAAAGCGGGAGTTCACCCCTCCACTTT
. | few | TRBJ1-2 | TRBV25-1 | CASSSPGERGYTF | TGTGCCAGCAGTTCCCCAGGGGAGAGGGGCTACACCTTC
. | . | TRBJ2-1 | TRBV20-1 | CSARGQGLPYNEQFF | TGCAGTGCTAGAGGTCAGGGTTTACCTTACAATGAGCAGTTCTTC
TRBD2 | many | TRBJ2-1 | TRBV9 | CASSPESGVSSYNEQFF | TGTGCCAGCAGCCCCGAGAGCGGGGTTAGCTCCTACAATGAGCAGTTCTTC
. | few | TRBJ2-2 | TRBV30 | CAWSPPANTGELFF | TGTGCCTGGAGTCCCCCGGCGAACACCGGGGAGCTGTTTTTT
. | few | TRBJ1-1 | TRBV29-1 | CSVWAGSEAFF | TGCAGCGTTTGGGCGGGATCTGAAGCTTTCTTT
. | few | TRBJ2-3 | TRBV11-2 | CASRVWGLSTDTQYF | TGTGCCAGCAGAGTATGGGGTCTTAGCACAGATACGCAGTATTTT
. | . | TRBJ2-7 | TRBV11-2 | CASSLLGGRWGEQYF | TGTGCCAGCAGCTTACTTGGGGGGAGATGGGGCGAGCAGTACTTC
TRBD2 | few | TRBJ2-5 | TRBV5-1 | CASSFSRTSGGTTNRGETQYF | TGCGCCAGCAGCTTCTCCCGGACTAGCGGGGGGACGACAAACCGCGGAGAGACCCAGTACTTC
. | . | TRBJ2-5 | TRBV5-4 | CASSEDGEETQYF | TGTGCCAGCAGCGAGGACGGAGAAGAGACCCAGTACTTC
. | . | TRBJ2-4 | TRBV14 | CASSQVHIQYF | TGTGCCAGCAGCCAAGTCCACATTCAGTACTTC
TRBD1 | . | TRBJ1-5 | TRBV12-3/TRBV12-4 | CASTNGGGGNQPQHF | TGTGCCAGCACTAACGGAGGGGGCGGCAATCAGCCCCAGCATTTT
. | . | TRBJ1-1 | TRBV19 | CASSFGTGPTTEAFF | TGTGCCAGTAGTTTCGGGACGGGCCCAACCACTGAAGCTTTCTTT
. | few | TRBJ2-4 | TRBV5-1 | CASSLDSIIQYF | TGCGCCAGCAGCTTGGACAGTATCATTCAGTACTTC
. | . | TRBJ2-2 | TRBV7-9 | CASGRPGELFF | TGTGCCAGCGGACGCCCCGGGGAGCTGTTTTTT
. | . | TRBJ2-7 | TRBV6-1 | CASSEAWPSDEQYF | TGTGCCAGCAGTGAAGCTTGGCCGTCGGACGAGCAGTACTTC
TRBD2 | . | TRBJ2-1 | TRBV7-6 | CASSLAAGAYNEQFF | TGTGCCAGCAGCTTAGCAGCGGGGGCCTACAATGAGCAGTTCTTC
. | few | TRBJ2-5 | TRBV11-2 | CASSLESHGGTQYF | TGTGCCAGCAGCTTAGAATCGCACGGGGGGACCCAGTACTTC
TRBD1 | . | TRBJ1-6 | TRBV20-1 | CSARETGDSPLHF | TGCAGTGCTAGAGAGACAGGGGATTCACCCCTCCACTTT